These 18 T cell receptor beta chains were all obtained from the same sample, sequenced in a study of blood T cell repertoires in COVID-19. Here immunoSEQ multiplex PCR was the method, and the copy in TCRdb shows in-frame clones only, minus some. The sample holds 55,000 to 75,000 clones, 65% to 85% seen once. The sample consisted of peripheral blood. The receptors originated from a man older than 75 with COVID-19, enrolled during active disease.

The chain carries TRBV28 and TRBJ2-7; 9 nucleotides agree with TRBD1. V shed 5 bases, J shed 3 bases, and the junction held 5 bases outside the gene matches. This CDR3 is built from 14 residues. Germline V gives CDR1 MDHEN, CDR2 SYDVKM. CDR3 residues: CASSPGTGIYEQYF. In DNA form, the CDR3 reads TGTGCCAGCAGTCCCGGGACAGGGATCTACGAGCAGTACTTC. The full variable domain, completed using reference TRBV28 and TRBJ2-7, is DVKVTQSSRYLVKRTGEKVFLECVQDMDHENMFWYRQDPGLGLRLIYFSYDVKMKEKGDIPEGYSVSREKKERFSLILESASTNQTSMYLCASSPGTGIYEQYFGPGTRLTVT.

The chain is built from TRBV6-5 and TRBJ1-6, with a weak D call TRBD1 (5 bases). From germline, CDR1 is MNHEY and CDR2 SVGAGI. This CDR3 has 14 amino acids. V was trimmed by 6 bases and J by 7 bases, leaving 13 bases between them. CDR3 in DNA: TGTGCCAGCAGAGACACTGGGGGGAATTCACCCCTCCACTTT. This encodes CASRDTGGNSPLHF.

The genes are TRBV7-2 and TRBJ2-5, with 8 bases that match TRBD1. CDR1 is SGHTA and CDR2 is FQGNSA in the germline V gene. The CDR3 runs 15 residues. The V and J ends lost 5 bases and 5 bases, in that order; junction bases with no gene match: 10. CDR3 nucleotides: TGTGCCAGCAGCCCCCCGCAGGGGGCCGGGGAGACCCAGTACTTC. It codes for CASSPPQGAGETQYF.

The J gene is TRBJ2-7, the V gene TRBV5-1; 12 positions match TRBD1. The germline CDR1 and CDR2 sequences are SGHRS and YFSETQ. This CDR3 is built from 17 residues. J was trimmed by 4 bases and V by 4 bases; bases with no gene match: 12. CDR3 residues: CASSVSGGTGGLYEQYF. The CDR3 nucleotides are TGCGCCAGCAGCGTCTCTGGCGGGACAGGGGGCCTTTACGAGCAGTACTTC. Looking up the rest from reference TRBV5-1 and TRBJ2-7 gives the full variable domain: KAGVTQTPRYLIKTRGQQVTLSCSPISGHRSVSWYQQTPGQGLQFLFEYFSETQRNKGNFPGRFSGRQFSNSRSEMNVSTLELGDSALYLCASSVSGGTGGLYEQYFGPGTRLTVT.

This sequence joins TRBV18 and TRBJ1-1; D gene uncertain. The CDR3 is 15 amino acids. V lost 3 bases and J lost 1, with 12 bases in between. Germline CDR1 is KGHSH and CDR2 is LQKENI. The CDR3, as DNA: TGTGCCAGCTCACCTCCGAGTTTGAAGAACACTGAAGCTTTCTTT. Translating it yields CASSPPSLKNTEAFF.

The rearrangement joins TRBV5-4 to TRBJ2-7, with D possibly TRBD1 on 6 matching bases. The CDR3 runs 15 residues. From germline, CDR1 is SGHNT and CDR2 YYREEE (reference sequence). Trimming took 2 bases from V and 0 from J, leaving 12 bases between them. The CDR3 sequence is CASSFEGTLSYEQYF. The CDR3 DNA reads as TGTGCCAGCAGCTTTGAGGGGACACTCTCCTACGAGCAGTACTTC.

The genes are TRBV25-1 and TRBJ1-2; 11 nucleotides line up with TRBD1. Germline V CDR1 and CDR2: MGHDK, SYGVNS. V gave up 5 bases and J gave up 5 bases; unmatched junction bases: 7. The CDR3 length is 15 residues. DNA of the CDR3: TGTGCCAGCAGTCCGCCTGGGGACAGGGGGTATGGCTACACCTTC. Translating it yields CASSPPGDRGYGYTF.

Only a few counts were recorded for this clone. The chain has TRBV5-4 and TRBJ2-1; the match to TRBD2 covers 11 bases. J lost 4 bases, V lost 4 bases, and 4 bases had no gene match. Per germline, CDR1 SGHNT and CDR2 YYREEE (reference sequence). The length of the CDR3 is 15 residues. CDR3 in amino acids: CASSGTSGGYNEQFF. Written as DNA, the CDR3 is TGTGCCAGCAGCGGCACTAGCGGGGGATACAATGAGCAGTTCTTC.

With regard to this clone: The junction departs from the called germline gene at one end, perhaps through a read error. The chain employs TRBV27 and TRBJ2-7; tentative D call: TRBD1 (6 bases). The CDR3 has 12 amino acids. The germline CDR1 and CDR2 sequences are MNHEY and SMNVEV (reference sequence). CDR3: CASGLSTGEQYF. CDR3 nucleotide sequence: TGTGCCAGCGGTTTATCGACAGGCGAGCAGTACTTC.

The chain carries TRBV5-4 and TRBJ1-3; possible D gene TRBD1, 5 bases. The CDR3 has 14 amino acids. Trimming shortened V by 2 bases and J by 4 bases, and 10 bases separated the two germline ends. The germline gives CDR1 SGHNT, CDR2 YYREEE (reference sequence). Here the CDR3 reads CASSFGGGGNTIYF. In nucleotides, the CDR3 is TGTGCCAGCAGCTTCGGGGGAGGCGGAAACACCATATATTTT.

The chain has TRBV10-3 and TRBJ1-1; D may be TRBD1 (6 bases). This CDR3 has 11 residues. Germline V lookup: CDR1 ENHRY, CDR2 SYGVKD. Between the trimmed V and J ends, which lost 5 bases and 8 bases, there was a span of 9 bases. In DNA form, the CDR3 reads TGTGCCATCAGTCAGGGGCCGGAAGCTTTCTTT. It specifies CAISQGPEAFF.

The genes are TRBV10-3 and TRBJ1-1, with 8 nucleotides matching TRBD1. This CDR3 is built from 13 residues. CDR1 and CDR2 from the germline V gene are ENHRY and SYGVKD. V dropped 10 bases and J dropped 1; count of bases not matched to a gene: 5. The CDR3 is CASTGTGNTEAFF. In DNA form, the CDR3 reads TGTGCCAGTACCGGGACAGGGAACACTGAAGCTTTCTTT.

This clone is a singleton in its sample. The chain has TRBV28 and TRBJ2-2, with a possible D match to TRBD2 (6 bases). The CDR3 totals 14 residues. Germline values: CDR1 MDHEN, CDR2 SYDVKM. V was shortened by 10 bases and J by 2 bases, with 14 bases between the two germline ends. CDR3 DNA sequence: TGTGCCATCCGGGGAGGTAGAAACACCGGGGAGCTGTTTTTT. This gives the protein CAIRGGRNTGELFF.

The chain links TRBV6-5 to TRBJ2-1, with 10 bases that match TRBD2. V lost 5 bases, J lost 7 bases, and 8 bases stayed unmatched. CDR3 size: 15 residues. Germline V CDR1 and CDR2: MNHEY, SVGAGI. The CDR3 is CASSPSGRFDNEQFF. The CDR3 nucleotides are TGTGCCAGCAGTCCTAGCGGGAGATTTGATAATGAGCAGTTCTTC.

V and J are TRBV12-5 and TRBJ2-1; 9 positions match TRBD2. V shed 1 base, J shed 7 bases, and the junction held 8 bases outside the gene matches. This CDR3 comprises 16 residues. The germline V gene has CDR1 LGHNT and CDR2 FRNRAP. CDR3 sequence: CASGLGRVAGVNEQFF. The DNA of the CDR3 is TGTGCTAGTGGTTTGGGACGGGTAGCGGGAGTAAATGAGCAGTTCTTC.

V and J are TRBV5-1 and TRBJ1-2; 10 positions match TRBD1. V gave up 0 bases and J gave up 2 bases; unmatched junction bases: 4. CDR3 size: 16 residues. The germline V gene has CDR1 SGHRS and CDR2 YFSETQ. CDR3 nucleotides: TGCGCCAGCAGCTTGGCCAGGGGACAGGGGAACTATGGCTACACCTTC. As protein: CASSLARGQGNYGYTF.

The CDR3 is CASSSGQGGVEAFF. The CDR3, as DNA: TGCGCCAGCAGCTCAGGACAGGGGGGAGTTGAAGCTTTCTTT. The chain employs TRBV5-1 and TRBJ1-1; 10 nucleotides agree with TRBD1. Germline CDR1 reads SGHRS; CDR2 reads YFSETQ. Trimming at V came to 3 bases and at J to 7 bases, leaving 6 bases not matched to a gene. The CDR3 consists of 14 residues.

This rearrangement joins TRBV5-4 to TRBJ1-3; D is perhaps TRBD1 (6 bases). Germline V gives CDR1 SGHNT, CDR2 YYREEE (reference sequence). The CDR3 loop spans 16 amino acids. Trimming removed 0 bases at V and 1 base at J, with 11 bases between. The DNA of the CDR3 is TGTGCCAGCAGCTTGGAAGGCAGGGGTTCTGGAAACACCATATATTTT. This sequence encodes CASSLEGRGSGNTIYF.